This TCR beta chain was sequenced for a study of blood T cell repertoires in COVID-19. The germline V gene encodes CDR1 SGHNT and CDR2 YYREEE (reference sequence). This CDR3 spans 15 amino acids. J lost 2 bases, V lost 4 bases, and 8 bases had no gene match. The table came from immunoSEQ multiplex PCR; TCRdb's copy has only in-frame clones and leaves some out. Here the sample spans about 200,000 clones, about 91% being singletons. The chain has TRBV5-4 and TRBJ2-7, with TRBD1 identical over 8 bases. Sequencing used peripheral blood. The TCR sequence derives from a young man with acute or convalescent COVID-19. The CDR3 region has the DNA TGTGCCAGCAGCAAAGAGCGGACAGGGACCTACGAGCAGTACTTC. Residues: CASSKERTGTYEQYF.